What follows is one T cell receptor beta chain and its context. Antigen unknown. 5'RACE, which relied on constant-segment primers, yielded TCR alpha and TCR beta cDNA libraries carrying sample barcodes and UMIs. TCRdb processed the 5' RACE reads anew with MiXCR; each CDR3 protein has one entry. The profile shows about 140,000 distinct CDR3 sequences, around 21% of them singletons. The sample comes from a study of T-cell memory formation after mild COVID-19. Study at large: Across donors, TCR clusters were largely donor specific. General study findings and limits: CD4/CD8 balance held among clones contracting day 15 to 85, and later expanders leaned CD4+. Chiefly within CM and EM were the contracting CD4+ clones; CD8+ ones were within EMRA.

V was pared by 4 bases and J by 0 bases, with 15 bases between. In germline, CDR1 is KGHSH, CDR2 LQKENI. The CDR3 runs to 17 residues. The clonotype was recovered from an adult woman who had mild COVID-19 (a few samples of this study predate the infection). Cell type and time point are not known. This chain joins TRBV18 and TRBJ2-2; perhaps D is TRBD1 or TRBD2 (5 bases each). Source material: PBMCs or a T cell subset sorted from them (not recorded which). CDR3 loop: CASSRIGPGPNTGELFF. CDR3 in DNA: TGTGCCAGCTCACGGATTGGTCCGGGGCCGAACACCGGGGAGCTGTTTTTT.